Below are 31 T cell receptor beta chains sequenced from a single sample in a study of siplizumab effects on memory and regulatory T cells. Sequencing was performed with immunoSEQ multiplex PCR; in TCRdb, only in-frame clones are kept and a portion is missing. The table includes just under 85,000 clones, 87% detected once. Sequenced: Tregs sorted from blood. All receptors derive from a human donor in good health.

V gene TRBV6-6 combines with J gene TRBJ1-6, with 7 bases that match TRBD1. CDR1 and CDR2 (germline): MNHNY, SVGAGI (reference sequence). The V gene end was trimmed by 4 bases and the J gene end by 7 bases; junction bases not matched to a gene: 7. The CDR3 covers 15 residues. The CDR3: CASSWRGQQNSPLHF. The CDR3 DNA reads TGTGCCAGCAGTTGGAGGGGACAGCAAAATTCACCCCTCCACTTT.

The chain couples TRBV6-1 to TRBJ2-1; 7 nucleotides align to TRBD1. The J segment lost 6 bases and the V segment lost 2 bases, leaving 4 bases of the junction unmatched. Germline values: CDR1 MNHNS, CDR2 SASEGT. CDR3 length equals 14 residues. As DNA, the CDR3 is TGTGCCAGCAGTGAACGGACAGGCCCCAATGAGCAGTTCTTC. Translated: CASSERTGPNEQFF.

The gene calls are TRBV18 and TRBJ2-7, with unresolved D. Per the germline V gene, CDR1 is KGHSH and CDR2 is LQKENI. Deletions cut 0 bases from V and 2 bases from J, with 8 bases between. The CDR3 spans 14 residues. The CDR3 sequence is CASSPPSTTYEQYF. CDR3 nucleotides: TGTGCCAGCTCACCACCCTCAACCACCTACGAGCAGTACTTC.

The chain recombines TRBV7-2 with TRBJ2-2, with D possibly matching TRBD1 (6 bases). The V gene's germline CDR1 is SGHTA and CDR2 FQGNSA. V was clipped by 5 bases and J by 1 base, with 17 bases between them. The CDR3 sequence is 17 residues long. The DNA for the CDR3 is TGTGCCAGCAGCCAAACTACCCAGGGACAGAACACCGGGGAGCTGTTTTTT. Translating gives CASSQTTQGQNTGELFF.

The CDR3 DNA follows: TGTGCCAGCACTTCCATTGGGGAAGCTTTCTTT. Its protein product is CASTSIGEAFF. This chain uses TRBV6-6 with TRBJ1-1; D is unresolved. This CDR3 comprises 11 residues. The germline V gene has CDR1 MNHNY and CDR2 SVGAGI (reference sequence). V was trimmed by 7 bases and J by 8 bases, leaving 11 bases between them.

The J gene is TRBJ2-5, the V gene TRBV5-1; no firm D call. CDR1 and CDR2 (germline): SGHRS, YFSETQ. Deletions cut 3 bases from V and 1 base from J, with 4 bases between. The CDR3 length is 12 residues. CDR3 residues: CASSSSQETQYF. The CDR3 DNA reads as TGCGCCAGCAGCTCATCCCAAGAGACCCAGTACTTC.

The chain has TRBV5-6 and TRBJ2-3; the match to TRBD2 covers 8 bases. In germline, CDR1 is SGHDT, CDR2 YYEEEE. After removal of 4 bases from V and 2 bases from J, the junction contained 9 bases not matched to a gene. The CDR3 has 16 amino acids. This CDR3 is CASSQRGGPYTDTQYF. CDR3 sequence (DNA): TGTGCCAGCAGCCAGCGCGGGGGGCCATACACAGATACGCAGTATTTT. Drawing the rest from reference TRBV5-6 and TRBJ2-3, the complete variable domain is DAGVTQSPTHLIKTRGQQVTLRCSPKSGHDTVSWYQQALGQGPQFIFQYYEEEERQRGNFPDRFSGHQFPNYSSELNVNALLLGDSALYLCASSQRGGPYTDTQYFGPGTRLTVL.

The CDR3: CAISEYGGNEQFF. Written as DNA, the CDR3 is TGTGCCATCAGTGAATATGGCGGGAATGAGCAGTTCTTC. The rearrangement uses TRBV10-3 and TRBJ2-1, with D perhaps TRBD2 (5 bases). V lost 3 bases and J 7 bases, leaving 10 bases between the germline ends. The CDR3 is made up of 13 amino acids. The germline CDR1 and CDR2 sequences are ENHRY and SYGVKD.

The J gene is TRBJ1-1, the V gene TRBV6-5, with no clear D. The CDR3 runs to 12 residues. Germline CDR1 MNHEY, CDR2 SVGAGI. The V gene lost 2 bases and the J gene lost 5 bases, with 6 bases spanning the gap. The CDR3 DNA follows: TGTGCCAGCAGTTACGACCGAACTGAAGCTTTCTTT. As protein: CASSYDRTEAFF.

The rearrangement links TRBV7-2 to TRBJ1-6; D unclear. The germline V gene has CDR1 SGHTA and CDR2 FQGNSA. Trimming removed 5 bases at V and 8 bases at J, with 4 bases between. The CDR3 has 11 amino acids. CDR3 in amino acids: CASSIDSPLHF. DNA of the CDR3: TGTGCCAGCAGCATCGATTCACCCCTCCACTTT. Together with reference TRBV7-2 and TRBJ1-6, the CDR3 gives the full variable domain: GAGVSQSPSNKVTEKGKDVELRCDPISGHTALYWYRQSLGQGLEFLIYFQGNSAPDKSGLPSDRFSAERTGGSVSTLTIQRTQQEDSAVYLCASSIDSPLHFGNGTRLTVT.

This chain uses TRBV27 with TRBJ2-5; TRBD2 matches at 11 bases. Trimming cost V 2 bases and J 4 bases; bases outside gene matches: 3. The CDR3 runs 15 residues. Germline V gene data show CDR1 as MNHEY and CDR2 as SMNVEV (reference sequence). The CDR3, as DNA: TGTGCCAGCAGTTTAAGGCTAGCGGGGGGAGAGACCCAGTACTTC. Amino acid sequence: CASSLRLAGGETQYF.

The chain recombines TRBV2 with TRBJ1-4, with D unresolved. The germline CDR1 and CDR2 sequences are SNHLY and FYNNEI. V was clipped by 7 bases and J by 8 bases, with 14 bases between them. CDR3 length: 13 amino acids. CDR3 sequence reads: CASNRRQGEKLFF. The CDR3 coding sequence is TGTGCCAGCAACCGGAGACAAGGGGAAAAACTGTTTTTT.

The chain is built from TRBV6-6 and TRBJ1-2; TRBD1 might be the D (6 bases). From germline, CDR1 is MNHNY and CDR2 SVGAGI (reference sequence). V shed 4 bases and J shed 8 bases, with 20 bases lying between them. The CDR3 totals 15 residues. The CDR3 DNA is TGTGCCAGCAGTTCGACCAGGGCCCCCCAGGGGGGCTACACCTTC. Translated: CASSSTRAPQGGYTF.

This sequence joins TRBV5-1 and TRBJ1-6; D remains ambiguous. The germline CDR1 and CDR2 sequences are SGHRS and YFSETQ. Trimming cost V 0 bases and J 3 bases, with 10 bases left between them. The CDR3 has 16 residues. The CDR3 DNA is TGCGCCAGCAGCTTGGCCACTCGGGACTATAATTCACCCCTCCACTTT. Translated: CASSLATRDYNSPLHF.

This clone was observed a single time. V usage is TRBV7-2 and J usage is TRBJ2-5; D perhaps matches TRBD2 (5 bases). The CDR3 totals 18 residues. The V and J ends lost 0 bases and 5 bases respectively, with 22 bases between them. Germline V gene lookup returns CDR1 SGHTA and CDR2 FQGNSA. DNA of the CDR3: TGTGCCAGCAGCTTAGCGCTGAGGGAGTCCCTCCCCTGGGAGACCCAGTACTTC. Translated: CASSLALRESLPWETQYF.

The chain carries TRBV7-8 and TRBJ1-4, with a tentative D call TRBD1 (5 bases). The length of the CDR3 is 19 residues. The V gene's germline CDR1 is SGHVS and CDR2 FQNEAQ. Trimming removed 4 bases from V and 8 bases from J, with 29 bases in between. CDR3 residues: CASSSRAVPARVSGEKLFF. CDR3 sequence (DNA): TGTGCCAGCAGCTCCAGGGCGGTACCGGCGAGGGTGAGCGGGGAAAAACTGTTTTTT.

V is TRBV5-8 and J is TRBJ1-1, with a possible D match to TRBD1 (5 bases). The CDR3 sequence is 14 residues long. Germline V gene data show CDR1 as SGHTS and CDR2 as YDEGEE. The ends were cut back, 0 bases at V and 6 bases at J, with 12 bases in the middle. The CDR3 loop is CASSLGQGGPEAFF. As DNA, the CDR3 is TGTGCCAGCAGCTTGGGTCAGGGAGGGCCTGAAGCTTTCTTT.

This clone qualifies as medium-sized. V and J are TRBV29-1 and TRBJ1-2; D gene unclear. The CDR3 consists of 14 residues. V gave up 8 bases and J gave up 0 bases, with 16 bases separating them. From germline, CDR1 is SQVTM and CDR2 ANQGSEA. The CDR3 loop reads CSTIGILANYGYTF. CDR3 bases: TGCAGCACAATTGGGATCCTCGCTAACTATGGCTACACCTTC.

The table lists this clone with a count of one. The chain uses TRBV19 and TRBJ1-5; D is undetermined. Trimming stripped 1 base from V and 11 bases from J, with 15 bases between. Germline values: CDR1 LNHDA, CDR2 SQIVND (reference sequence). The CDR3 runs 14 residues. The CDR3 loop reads CASSIGRLDVAQHF. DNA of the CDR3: TGTGCCAGTAGTATAGGACGATTAGACGTAGCCCAGCATTTT.

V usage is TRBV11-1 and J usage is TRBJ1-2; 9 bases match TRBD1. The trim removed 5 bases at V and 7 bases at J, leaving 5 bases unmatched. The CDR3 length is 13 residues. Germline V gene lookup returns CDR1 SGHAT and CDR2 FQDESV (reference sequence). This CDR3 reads CASSQQGAAGYTF. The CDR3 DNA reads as TGTGCCAGCAGCCAACAGGGGGCGGCTGGCTACACCTTC.

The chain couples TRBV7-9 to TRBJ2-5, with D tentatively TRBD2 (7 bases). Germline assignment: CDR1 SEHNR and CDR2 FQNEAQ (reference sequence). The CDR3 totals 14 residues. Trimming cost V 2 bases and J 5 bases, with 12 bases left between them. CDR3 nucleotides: TGTGCCAGCAGCTTAACGGCGGGGGCGGAGACCCAGTACTTC. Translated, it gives CASSLTAGAETQYF.

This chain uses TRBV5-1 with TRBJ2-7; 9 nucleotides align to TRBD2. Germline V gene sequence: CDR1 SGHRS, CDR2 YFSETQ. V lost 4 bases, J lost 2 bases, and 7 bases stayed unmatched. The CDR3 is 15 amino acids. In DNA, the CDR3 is TGCGCCAGCAGCCCTCTAGCGGGGTCGACCTACGAGCAGTACTTC. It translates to CASSPLAGSTYEQYF.

CDR3 nucleotides: TGTGCCAGTGACAGGGGGGGAAATTACGAGCAGTACTTC. Translating it yields CASDRGGNYEQYF. The chain couples TRBV6-1 to TRBJ2-7; 9 positions match TRBD1. The length of the CDR3 is 13 residues. The V gene's germline CDR1 is MNHNS and CDR2 SASEGT. The junction had 7 bases not matched to a gene; V was cut back by 9 bases and J by 4 bases.

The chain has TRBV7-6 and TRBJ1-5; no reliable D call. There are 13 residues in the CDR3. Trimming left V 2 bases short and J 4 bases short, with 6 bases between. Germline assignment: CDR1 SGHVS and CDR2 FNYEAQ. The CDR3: CASSLWVNQPQHF. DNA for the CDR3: TGTGCCAGCAGCTTATGGGTGAATCAGCCCCAGCATTTT. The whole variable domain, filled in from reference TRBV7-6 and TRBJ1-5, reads GAGVSQSPRYKVTKRGQDVALRCDPISGHVSLYWYRQALGQGPEFLTYFNYEAQQDKSGLPNDRFSAERPEGSISTLTIQRTEQRDSAMYRCASSLWVNQPQHFGDGTRLSIL.

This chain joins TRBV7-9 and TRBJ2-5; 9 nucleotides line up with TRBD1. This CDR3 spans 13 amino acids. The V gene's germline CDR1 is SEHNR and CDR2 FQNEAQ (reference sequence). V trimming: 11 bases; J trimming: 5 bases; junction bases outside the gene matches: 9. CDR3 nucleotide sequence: TGTGCCGGGAAGACAGGGGGAGGGGAGACCCAGTACTTC. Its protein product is CAGKTGGGETQYF.

The CDR3 DNA sequence: TGTGCCAGCCGGACTGCTTTGAACACCGGGGAGCTGTTTTTT. This codes for CASRTALNTGELFF. The rearrangement links TRBV6-1 to TRBJ2-2; tentatively, D is TRBD2 (5 bases). This CDR3 has 14 residues. V lost 8 bases and J lost 1, with 11 bases in between. CDR1 MNHNS and CDR2 SASEGT come from the germline V gene.

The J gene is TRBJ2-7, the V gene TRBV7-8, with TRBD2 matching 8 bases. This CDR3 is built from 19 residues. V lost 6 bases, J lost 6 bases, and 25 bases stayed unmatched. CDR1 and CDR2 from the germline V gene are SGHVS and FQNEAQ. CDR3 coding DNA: TGTGCCAGCAGGCTAACCGGTACAGCCGGGACTAGAAGACGGGGCGAGCAGTACTTC. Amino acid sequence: CASRLTGTAGTRRRGEQYF.

The CDR3 DNA reads TGTGCCAGCTCACCTGGACTAGGGTCAAATACGCAGTATTTT. It codes for CASSPGLGSNTQYF. The rearrangement links TRBV18 to TRBJ2-3, with 7 bases lining up with TRBD2. V shed 3 bases and J 7 bases; nucleotides not matched to a gene: 7. Looked up from germline, CDR1 is KGHSH and CDR2 is LQKENI. The CDR3 is made up of 14 amino acids.

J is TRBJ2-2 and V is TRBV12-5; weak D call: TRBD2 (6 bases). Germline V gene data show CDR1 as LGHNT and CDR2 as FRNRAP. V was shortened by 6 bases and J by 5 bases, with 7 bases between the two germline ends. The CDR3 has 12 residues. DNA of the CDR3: TGTGCTAGTGGGGCGGGAACCGGGGAGCTGTTTTTT. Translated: CASGAGTGELFF.

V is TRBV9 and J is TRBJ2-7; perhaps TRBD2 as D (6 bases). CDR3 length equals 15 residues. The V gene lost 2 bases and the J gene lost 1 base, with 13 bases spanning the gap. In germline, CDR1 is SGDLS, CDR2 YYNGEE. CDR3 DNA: TGTGCCAGCAGCGTGGGAGGTCGCGGGTCCTACGAGCAGTACTTC. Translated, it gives CASSVGGRGSYEQYF.

CDR3 sequence reads: CASSQGRRSGSSSYNEQFF. DNA for the CDR3: TGCGCCAGCAGCCAAGGCCGAAGGAGCGGGTCGAGCTCCTACAATGAGCAGTTCTTC. V gene TRBV4-1 combines with J gene TRBJ2-1; weak D call: TRBD2 (6 bases). From germline, CDR1 is MGHRA and CDR2 YSYEKL. Between the trimmed V and J ends, which lost 1 base and 0 bases, there was a span of 19 bases. This CDR3 is 19 amino acids long.